These 27 T cell receptor beta chains originate from one sample sequenced in a study of shared clonotypes between healthy human individuals. This table comes from immunoSEQ multiplex PCR, and its TCRdb copy is limited to in-frame clones, with some not included. The sample lists over a million clones; around 98% were seen once. The sequencing input was naive CD4+ T cells sorted from blood. Subset denoted: CD45RA+ positively selected. The receptors stem from a man aged 25 to 45 in good health.

This clone was seen once. The genes are TRBV28 and TRBJ2-1; TRBD2 might be the D (6 bases). The V end lost 6 bases, the J end lost 0 bases, and 15 bases lay between the germline ends. This CDR3 is 16 amino acids long. Germline CDR1 is MDHEN and CDR2 is SYDVKM. The CDR3 here is CASRGSGAHSYNEQFF. DNA for the CDR3: TGTGCCAGCAGAGGTAGCGGAGCCCACTCCTACAATGAGCAGTTCTTC.

This chain joins TRBV5-1 and TRBJ1-2, with 11 bases fitting TRBD1. CDR3 size: 15 residues. With 0 bases clipped from V and 8 bases from J, the junction kept 6 bases outside the gene matches. The germline gives CDR1 SGHRS, CDR2 YFSETQ. In nucleotides, the CDR3 is TGCGCCAGCAGCTTGGATGGACAGGGGGCAAGAGGCTACACCTTC. Translating gives CASSLDGQGARGYTF.

V is TRBV18 and J is TRBJ1-5; D uncertain. V shed 4 bases and J shed 3 bases, with 13 bases lying between them. This CDR3 is built from 15 residues. Germline V gene sequence: CDR1 KGHSH, CDR2 LQKENI. CDR3 bases: TGTGCCAGCTCACGAGGCGGGCAGAACAATCAGCCCCAGCATTTT. Amino acid sequence: CASSRGGQNNQPQHF.

This rearrangement joins TRBV28 to TRBJ1-2; maybe TRBD1 (5 bases). The CDR3 loop spans 13 amino acids. Trimming pared 5 bases from V and 4 bases from J, leaving 11 bases between. CDR1 MDHEN and CDR2 SYDVKM come from the germline V gene. CDR3 region: CASSTGRGYGYTF. The DNA for the CDR3 is TGTGCCAGCAGTACCGGTAGGGGCTATGGCTACACCTTC.

The V gene is TRBV7-6, the J gene TRBJ1-2, with D uncertain. There are 15 residues in the CDR3. CDR1 SGHVS and CDR2 FNYEAQ come from the germline V gene. V lost 5 bases, J lost 3 bases, and 16 bases lay in between. This CDR3 reads CASSPGISKDYGYTF. CDR3 DNA: TGTGCCAGCAGCCCGGGAATATCGAAGGACTATGGCTACACCTTC.

This clone was seen only once. The gene calls are TRBV5-4 and TRBJ1-4, with 7 bases lining up with TRBD1. The germline CDR1 and CDR2 sequences are SGHNT and YYREEE (reference sequence). Unmatched junction bases numbered 10, after V lost 0 bases and J lost 8 bases. The CDR3 length is 16 residues. This chain's CDR3 is CASSLDTQGNDEKLFF. CDR3 nucleotides: TGTGCCAGCAGCTTGGACACACAGGGGAATGACGAAAAACTGTTTTTT.

This clone was found once. This chain joins TRBV7-2 and TRBJ1-5; D is possibly TRBD1 (6 bases). The CDR3 length is 14 residues. V was cut by 4 bases and J by 7 bases, with 14 bases left in between. Germline V CDR1 and CDR2: SGHTA, FQGNSA. This CDR3 reads CASSSYRQGQPQHF. DNA of the CDR3: TGTGCCAGCAGCTCATACAGGCAGGGGCAGCCCCAGCATTTT. The full variable domain, completed using reference TRBV7-2 and TRBJ1-5, is GAGVSQSPSNKVTEKGKDVELRCDPISGHTALYWYRQSLGQGLEFLIYFQGNSAPDKSGLPSDRFSAERTGGSVSTLTIQRTQQEDSAVYLCASSSYRQGQPQHFGDGTRLSIL.

The chain recombines TRBV5-6 with TRBJ2-7; the D is unclear. CDR1 and CDR2 (germline): SGHDT, YYEEEE. This CDR3 contains 14 residues. V was shortened by 4 bases and J by 5 bases, with 16 bases between the two germline ends. CDR3 protein: CASSGWQSTDEQYF. In DNA form, the CDR3 reads TGTGCCAGCAGCGGGTGGCAGAGCACGGACGAGCAGTACTTC.

V is TRBV10-2 and J is TRBJ2-5; D tentatively fits TRBD1 or TRBD2 (5 bases each). CDR3 length: 15 amino acids. The V gene's germline CDR1 is WSHSY and CDR2 SAAADI. V was clipped by 6 bases and J by 3 bases, with 17 bases between them. CDR3 amino acids: CASRDPRGREETQYF. DNA for the CDR3: TGCGCCAGCAGAGATCCGAGGGGCCGGGAAGAGACCCAGTACTTC.

The chain couples TRBV10-3 to TRBJ2-3, with 14 bases identical to TRBD2. The V and J ends lost 10 bases and 6 bases, in that order; junction bases with no gene match: 3. The CDR3 has 13 amino acids. Germline values: CDR1 ENHRY, CDR2 SYGVKD. This chain's CDR3 is CATGTSGSDTQYF. The CDR3 DNA follows: TGTGCCACCGGGACTAGCGGGAGTGATACGCAGTATTTT.

The rearrangement joins TRBV29-1 to TRBJ2-5, with D maybe TRBD2 (6 bases). This CDR3 comprises 13 residues. V lost 3 bases to trimming and J lost 5 bases, with 13 bases between them. Germline V gene lookup returns CDR1 SQVTM and CDR2 ANQGSEA. CDR3 sequence reads: CSVDGLAPETQYF. CDR3 nucleotide sequence: TGCAGCGTTGATGGTCTAGCGCCGGAGACCCAGTACTTC.

Written as DNA, the CDR3 is TGTGCCAGCACCCCTCCGGGACAGGGAGGAGGCTACACCTTC. Amino acids: CASTPPGQGGGYTF. The chain employs TRBV28 and TRBJ1-2, with TRBD1 identical over 9 bases. Per germline, CDR1 MDHEN and CDR2 SYDVKM. After removal of 7 bases from V and 8 bases from J, the junction contained 11 bases not matched to a gene. This CDR3 spans 14 amino acids.

This sequence joins TRBV11-2 and TRBJ2-3, with TRBD2 identical over 7 bases. The CDR3 runs 17 residues. From germline, CDR1 is SGHAT and CDR2 FQNNGV. The ends lost 1 base at V and 4 bases at J; junction bases unmatched: 11. The CDR3 loop is CASSLAGTPLAADTQYF. Written as DNA, the CDR3 is TGTGCCAGCAGCTTAGCAGGGACTCCTCTAGCGGCAGATACGCAGTATTTT.

This chain links TRBV5-1 with TRBJ2-1; 9 nucleotides align to TRBD2. V was pared by 4 bases and J by 7 bases, with 12 bases of the junction left unmatched. Per the germline V gene, CDR1 is SGHRS and CDR2 is YFSETQ. This CDR3 is 16 amino acids long. The CDR3 sequence is CASSPTELAGGNEQFF. The CDR3 nucleotides are TGCGCCAGCAGCCCCACCGAACTAGCGGGTGGGAATGAGCAGTTCTTC.

This rearrangement joins TRBV7-8 to TRBJ2-1; 12 nucleotides align to TRBD2. The CDR3 is made up of 16 amino acids. The V and J ends lost 5 bases and 2 bases, in that order; junction bases with no gene match: 4. In germline, CDR1 is SGHVS, CDR2 FQNEAQ. CDR3 amino acids: CASSPASGGAYNEQFF. In nucleotides, the CDR3 is TGTGCCAGCAGCCCGGCTAGCGGGGGGGCCTACAATGAGCAGTTCTTC.

The rearrangement joins TRBV28 to TRBJ1-5; D is ambiguous. Germline CDR1 MDHEN, CDR2 SYDVKM. Trimming left V 6 bases short and J 7 bases short, with 16 bases between. The CDR3 length is 14 residues. CDR3 in amino acids: CASSPPSGSQPQHF. The CDR3 nucleotides are TGTGCCAGCAGCCCCCCATCGGGGAGCCAGCCCCAGCATTTT.

This chain uses TRBV5-8 with TRBJ1-2; possible D gene TRBD1, 5 bases. Germline values: CDR1 SGHTS, CDR2 YDEGEE. This CDR3 has 17 amino acids. V dropped 1 base and J dropped 4 bases, with 20 bases sitting between them. The CDR3 is CASSLTLTATGLYGYTF. As DNA, the CDR3 is TGTGCCAGCAGCTTGACACTGACAGCGACTGGCCTCTATGGCTACACCTTC.

This clone has just one count. At the DNA level, this CDR3 is encoded by other sequences in the same sample as well. This rearrangement joins TRBV11-3 to TRBJ2-1, with D unclear. Germline V gene sequence: CDR1 SGHNT, CDR2 YENEEA. Trimming stripped 1 base from V and 6 bases from J, with 4 bases between. This CDR3 comprises 12 residues. CDR3: CASSLVGNEQFF. The CDR3 region has the DNA TGTGCCAGCAGCTTAGTTGGCAATGAGCAGTTCTTC. Combining the CDR3 with reference TRBV11-3 and TRBJ2-1 gives the whole variable domain EAGVVQSPRYKIIEKKQPVAFWCNPISGHNTLYWYLQNLGQGPELLIRYENEEAVDDSQLPKDRFSAERLKGVDSTLKIQPAELGDSAVYLCASSLVGNEQFFGPGTRLTVL.

This clone was detected once. Other DNA sequences in the same sample also yield this CDR3. The CDR3 sequence is CASSPGTGNTGELFF. CDR3 DNA: TGTGCCAGCAGCCCCGGGACAGGGAACACCGGGGAGCTGTTTTTT. This chain connects TRBV7-9 to TRBJ2-2; the match to TRBD1 covers 8 bases. This CDR3 is built from 15 residues. Germline assignment: CDR1 SEHNR and CDR2 FQNEAQ (reference sequence). V lost 5 bases and J lost 1; bases outside the gene matches: 3.

V usage is TRBV5-1 and J usage is TRBJ1-1; weak D call: TRBD1 (5 bases). Germline V gene lookup returns CDR1 SGHRS and CDR2 YFSETQ. V was cut by 4 bases and J by 3 bases, with 13 bases left in between. The CDR3 has 14 amino acids. The CDR3 region has the DNA TGCGCCAGCAGCGGCAGAGGGGAAGACACTGAAGCTTTCTTT. Protein: CASSGRGEDTEAFF.

The chain couples TRBV9 to TRBJ2-1; 8 bases align to TRBD1. The junction had 9 bases not matched to a gene; V was cut back by 4 bases and J by 3 bases. CDR3 size: 16 residues. The germline CDR1 and CDR2 sequences are SGDLS and YYNGEE. The CDR3 DNA reads as TGTGCCAGCAGCTACCGAGGGGACAGGATCTACAATGAGCAGTTCTTC. Protein product: CASSYRGDRIYNEQFF.

This clone showed up just once. The V and J genes are TRBV7-2 and TRBJ2-7; a weak D match, TRBD2 (5 bases). CDR1 SGHTA and CDR2 FQGNSA come from the germline V gene. The CDR3 runs to 14 residues. Trimming took 1 base from V and 4 from J, leaving 11 bases between them. In nucleotides, the CDR3 is TGTGCCAGCAGCTTAGGCGGGTCTCATTACGAGCAGTACTTC. It translates to CASSLGGSHYEQYF.

The chain employs TRBV29-1 and TRBJ2-7; 9 positions match TRBD2. Per germline, CDR1 SQVTM and CDR2 ANQGSEA. The ends lost 0 bases at V and 1 base at J; junction bases unmatched: 1. The CDR3 runs to 14 residues. Here the CDR3 DNA reads TGCAGCGTTGAAGATAGCGGGGGATCCTACGAGCAGTACTTC. Amino acid sequence: CSVEDSGGSYEQYF.

The chain joins TRBV5-8 to TRBJ2-5, with a possible D match to TRBD2 (6 bases). The germline V gene encodes CDR1 SGHTS and CDR2 YDEGEE. V was clipped by 2 bases and J by 5 bases, with 22 bases between them. CDR3 size: 17 residues. The CDR3 is CASSFYSGRTGRETQYF. CDR3 bases: TGTGCCAGCAGCTTCTATTCTGGGCGGACGGGGAGGGAGACCCAGTACTTC. Full variable domain (rest looked up from reference TRBV5-8 and TRBJ2-5): EAGVTQSPTHLIKTRGQQATLRCSPISGHTSVYWYQQALGLGLQFLLWYDEGEERNRGNFPPRFSGRQFPNYSSELNVNALELEDSALYLCASSFYSGRTGRETQYFGPGTRLLVL.

The rearrangement uses TRBV5-1 and TRBJ2-1; D perhaps matches TRBD2 (5 bases). CDR1 SGHRS and CDR2 YFSETQ come from the germline V gene. The germline V and J ends were trimmed by 1 base and 4 bases, with 18 bases remaining between them. The CDR3 is made up of 17 amino acids. The CDR3 sequence is CASSLLGWRARYNEQFF. The CDR3 DNA sequence: TGCGCCAGCAGCTTGCTAGGATGGCGGGCTAGATACAATGAGCAGTTCTTC.

V gene TRBV28 combines with J gene TRBJ2-7; maybe TRBD2 (6 bases). The germline CDR1 and CDR2 sequences are MDHEN and SYDVKM. The CDR3 consists of 11 residues. Deletions cut 8 bases from V and 7 bases from J, with 12 bases between. For the CDR3, the DNA is TGTGCCAGCGAATCTCGGGGGGAGCAGTACTTC. This encodes CASESRGEQYF.

This clone was counted once. The chain uses TRBV19 and TRBJ2-5; TRBD2 aligns across 7 bases. After removal of 4 bases from V and 4 bases from J, the junction contained 6 bases not matched to a gene. Germline CDR1 LNHDA, CDR2 SQIVND (reference sequence). CDR3 length: 14 amino acids. CDR3 loop: CASSRGGALETQYF. CDR3 bases: TGTGCCAGTAGTAGGGGGGGTGCGTTAGAGACCCAGTACTTC.